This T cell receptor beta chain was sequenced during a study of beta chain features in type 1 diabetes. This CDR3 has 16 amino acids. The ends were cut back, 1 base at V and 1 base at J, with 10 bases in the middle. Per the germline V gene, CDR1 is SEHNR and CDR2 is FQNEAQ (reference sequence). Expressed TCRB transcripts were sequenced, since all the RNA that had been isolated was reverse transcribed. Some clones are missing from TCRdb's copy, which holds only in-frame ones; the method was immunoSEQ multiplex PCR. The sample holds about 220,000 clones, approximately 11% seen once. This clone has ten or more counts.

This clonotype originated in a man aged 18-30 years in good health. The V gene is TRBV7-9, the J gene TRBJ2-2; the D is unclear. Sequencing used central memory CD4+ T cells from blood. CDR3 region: CASSLGTGGNTGELFF. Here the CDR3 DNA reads TGTGCCAGCAGCTTAGGAACGGGCGGGAACACCGGGGAGCTGTTTTTT.